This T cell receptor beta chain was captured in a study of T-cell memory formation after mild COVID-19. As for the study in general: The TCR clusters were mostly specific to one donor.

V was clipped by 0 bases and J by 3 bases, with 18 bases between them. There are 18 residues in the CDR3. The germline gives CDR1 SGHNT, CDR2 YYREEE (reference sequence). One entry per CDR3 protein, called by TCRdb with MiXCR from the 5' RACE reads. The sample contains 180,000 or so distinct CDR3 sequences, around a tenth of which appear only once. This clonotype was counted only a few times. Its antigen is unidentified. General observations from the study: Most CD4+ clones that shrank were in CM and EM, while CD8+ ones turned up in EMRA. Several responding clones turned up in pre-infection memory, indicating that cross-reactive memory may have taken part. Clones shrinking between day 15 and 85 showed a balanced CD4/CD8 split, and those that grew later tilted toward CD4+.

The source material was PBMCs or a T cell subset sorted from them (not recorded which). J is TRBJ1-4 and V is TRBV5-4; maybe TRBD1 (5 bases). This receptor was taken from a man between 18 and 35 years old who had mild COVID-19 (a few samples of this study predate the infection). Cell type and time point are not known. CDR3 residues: CASSLESAGVSANEKLFF. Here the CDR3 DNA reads TGTGCCAGCAGCTTGGAATCCGCGGGGGTTTCGGCTAATGAAAAACTGTTTTTT.